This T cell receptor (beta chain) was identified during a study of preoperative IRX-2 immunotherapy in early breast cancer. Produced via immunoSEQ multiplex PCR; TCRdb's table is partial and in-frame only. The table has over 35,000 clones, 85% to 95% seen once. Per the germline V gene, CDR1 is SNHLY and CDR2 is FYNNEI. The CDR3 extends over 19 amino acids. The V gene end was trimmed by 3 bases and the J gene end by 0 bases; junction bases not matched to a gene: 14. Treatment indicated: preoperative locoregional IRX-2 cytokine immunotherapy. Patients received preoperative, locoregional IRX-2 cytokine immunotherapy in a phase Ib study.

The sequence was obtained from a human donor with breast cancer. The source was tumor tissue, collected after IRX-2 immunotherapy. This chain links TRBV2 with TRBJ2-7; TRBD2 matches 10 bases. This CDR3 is CASSDPQGILAGSSYEQYF. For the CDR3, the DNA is TGTGCCAGCAGTGACCCACAGGGGATACTAGCGGGAAGCTCCTACGAGCAGTACTTC.